These T cell receptor beta chains were read from a single sample in a study of shared clonotypes between healthy human individuals. Assay: immunoSEQ multiplex PCR; the TCRdb copy retains only in-frame clones and omits some. The sample lists about 2.5 million clones, around 92% occurring once. Sequencing was done on a sample of naive CD4+ T cells from PBMCs. The receptors originated from a man between 18 and 29 years old in good health. Some clones in this sample may be carry-over from other donors' samples. Both conserved end residues are part of each CDR3. D genes are given only for firm matches. Where a row states a size, it is once, few, many or the class of an expanded clone; other rows omit it.

j_gene,d_gene,v_gene,abundance,CDR3nt,CDR3aa
TRBJ1-5,.,TRBV6-5,.,TGTGCCAGCAGCAAGAGACTGAGCAATCAGCCCCAGCATTTT,CASSKRLSNQPQHF
TRBJ2-3,TRBD1,TRBV18,.,TGTGCCAGCTCACCACCGGGACAGGGTCAATCTACGCAGTATTTT,CASSPPGQGQSTQYF
TRBJ2-1,TRBD2,TRBV28,.,TGTGCCAGCAGTTTGAGCGGGAGAAGTGGCGAGCAGTTCTTC,CASSLSGRSGEQFF
TRBJ2-7,.,TRBV5-6,.,TGTGCCAGCAGCTCAGGGGTCGAGCAGTACTTC,CASSSGVEQYF
TRBJ2-7,TRBD1,TRBV19,.,TGTGCCAGTAGCGCTCGGACAGGGACCTACGAGCAGTACTTC,CASSARTGTYEQYF
TRBJ2-5,TRBD1,TRBV11-3,.,TGTGCCAGCAGCTCGGGACAGGGGGCAGGGGAGACCCAGTACTTC,CASSSGQGAGETQYF
TRBJ2-7,TRBD1,TRBV7-3,once,TGTGCCAGCAGCTTAAGGGGACAGGGGAGCGAGCAGTACTTC,CASSLRGQGSEQYF
TRBJ2-7,.,TRBV15,.,TGTGCCACCAGCAAAACTACGGGATCCTCCTACGAGCAGTACTTC,CATSKTTGSSYEQYF
TRBJ1-1,.,TRBV7-9,.,TGTGCCAGCAGCTCCCTTGGAAAGGGGGAGGGGGTTAACACTGAAGCTTTCTTT,CASSSLGKGEGVNTEAFF
TRBJ2-7,.,TRBV25-1,.,TGTGCCAGCAGTGGAAACCTCGGACGCCCGGGGAGCTCCTACGAGCAGTACTTC,CASSGNLGRPGSSYEQYF
TRBJ1-1,.,TRBV5-6,.,TGTGCCAGCAGCGGTATTAGGGGTACTTCCGCTGAAGCTTTCTTT,CASSGIRGTSAEAFF
TRBJ1-1,.,TRBV5-1,once,TGCGCCAGCAGCCCAGTGGTACACAAGAACACTGAAGCTTTCTTT,CASSPVVHKNTEAFF
TRBJ2-7,.,TRBV5-1,.,TGCGCCAGCAGCTTGGCGCCAGCCCGGAGCTCCTACGAGCAGTACTTC,CASSLAPARSSYEQYF
TRBJ2-7,TRBD1,TRBV7-3,.,TGTGCCAGCACCAAGGGACAGGGTCTCCCCTACGAGCAGTACTTC,CASTKGQGLPYEQYF
TRBJ1-1,TRBD1,TRBV25-1,.,TGTGCCACCCGACAGGGAGCGAACACTGAAGCTTTCTTT,CATRQGANTEAFF
TRBJ2-1,.,TRBV4-1,.,TGCGCCAGCAGCCAAGAGACAAGTCGGGCTTTCGATGAGCAGTTCTTC,CASSQETSRAFDEQFF
TRBJ2-7,TRBD2,TRBV27,.,TGTGCCAGCAGTAACGGGAGGGCCACAGGCGAGCAGTACTTC,CASSNGRATGEQYF
TRBJ2-1,.,TRBV6-5,.,TGTGCCAGCAGGGCACTCGACCTGGTGGGCAATGAGCAGTTCTTC,CASRALDLVGNEQFF
TRBJ2-1,.,TRBV5-6,.,TGTGCCAGCAGCTTGGCCTGGACTACCAGTCCCTACAATGAGCAGTTCTTC,CASSLAWTTSPYNEQFF
TRBJ2-7,.,TRBV5-1,once,TGCGCCAGCAGCTTGGTAGGTGCTGCGGAGCAGTACTTC,CASSLVGAAEQYF
TRBJ2-7,.,TRBV25-1,.,TGTGCCAGCAGTCGACCGGGGCGGTCCTACGAGCAGTACTTC,CASSRPGRSYEQYF
TRBJ1-4,.,TRBV28,.,TGTGCCAGCAGTTTACTACGTCCAGGGGAATCCGGAAAACTGTTTTTT,CASSLLRPGESGKLFF
TRBJ2-7,.,TRBV11-1,.,TGTGCCAGCAGCTTATATTCCCCCGCAAGCTCCTACGAGCAGTACTTC,CASSLYSPASSYEQYF